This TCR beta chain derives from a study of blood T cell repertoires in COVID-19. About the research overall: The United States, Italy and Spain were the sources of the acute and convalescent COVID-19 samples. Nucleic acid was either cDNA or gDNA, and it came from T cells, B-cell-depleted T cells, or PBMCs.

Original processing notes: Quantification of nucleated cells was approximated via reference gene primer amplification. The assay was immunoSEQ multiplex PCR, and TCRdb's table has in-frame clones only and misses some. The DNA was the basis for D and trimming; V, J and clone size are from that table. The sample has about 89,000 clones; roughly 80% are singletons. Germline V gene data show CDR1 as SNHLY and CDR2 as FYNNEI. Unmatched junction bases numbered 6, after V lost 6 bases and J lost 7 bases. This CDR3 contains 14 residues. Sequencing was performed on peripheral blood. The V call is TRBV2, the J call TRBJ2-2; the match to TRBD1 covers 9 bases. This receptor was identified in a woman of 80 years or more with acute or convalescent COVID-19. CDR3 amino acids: CASSRTGVDGELFF. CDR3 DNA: TGTGCCAGCAGCAGGACAGGGGTGGACGGGGAGCTGTTTTTT. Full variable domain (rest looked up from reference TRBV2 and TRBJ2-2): EPEVTQTPSHQVTQMGQEVILRCVPISNHLYFYWYRQILGQKVEFLVSFYNNEISEKSEIFDDQFSVERPDGSNFTLKIRSTKLEDSAMYFCASSRTGVDGELFFGEGSRLTVL.